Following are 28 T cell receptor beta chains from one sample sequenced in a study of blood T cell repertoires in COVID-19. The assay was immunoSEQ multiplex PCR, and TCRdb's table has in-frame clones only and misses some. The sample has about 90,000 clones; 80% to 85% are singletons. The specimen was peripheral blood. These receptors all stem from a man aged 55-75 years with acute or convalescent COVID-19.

The CDR3 sequence: CAISESGQGKDSYNSPLHF. The DNA for the CDR3 is TGTGCCATCAGTGAGTCGGGGCAGGGAAAAGACTCCTATAATTCACCCCTCCACTTT. The gene calls are TRBV10-3 and TRBJ1-6; tentatively, D is TRBD1 (5 bases). CDR1 and CDR2 from the germline V gene are ENHRY and SYGVKD. The ends were cut back, 0 bases at V and 0 bases at J, with 15 bases in the middle. The length of the CDR3 is 19 residues.

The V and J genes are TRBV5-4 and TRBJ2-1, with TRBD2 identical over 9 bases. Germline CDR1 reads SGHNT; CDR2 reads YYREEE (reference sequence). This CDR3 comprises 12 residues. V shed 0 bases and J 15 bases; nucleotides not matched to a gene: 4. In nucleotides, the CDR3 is TGTGCCAGCAGCTTGGCTAGCGGGGATCCGTTCTTC. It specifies CASSLASGDPFF.

The CDR3 spells CASSARLGTGDPEQYF. The CDR3 nucleotides read TGCGCCAGCAGCGCAAGATTGGGTACAGGGGACCCTGAGCAGTACTTC. The rearrangement links TRBV4-1 to TRBJ2-7; 7 positions agree with TRBD1. The V gene's germline CDR1 is MGHRA and CDR2 YSYEKL. J lost 7 bases, V lost 5 bases, and 17 bases had no gene match. The CDR3 has 16 residues.

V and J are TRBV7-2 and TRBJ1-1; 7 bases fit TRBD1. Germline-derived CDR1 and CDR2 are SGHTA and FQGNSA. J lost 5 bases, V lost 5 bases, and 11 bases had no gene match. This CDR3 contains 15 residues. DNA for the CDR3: TGTGCCAGCAGCATCCGAGGGGGCCAGGGGACTGAAGCTTTCTTT. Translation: CASSIRGGQGTEAFF.

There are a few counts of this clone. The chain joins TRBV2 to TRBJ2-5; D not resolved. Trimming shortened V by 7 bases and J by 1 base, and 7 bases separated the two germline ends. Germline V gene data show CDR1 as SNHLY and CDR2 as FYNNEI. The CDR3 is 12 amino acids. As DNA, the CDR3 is TGTGCCAGCACAGTTTTCCAAGAGACCCAGTACTTC. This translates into CASTVFQETQYF.

The CDR3 sequence: CASSRTPTGGYTF. The DNA of the CDR3 is TGTGCCAGCAGTCGAACACCGACTGGAGGCTACACCTTC. J is TRBJ1-2 and V is TRBV12-3 or TRBV12-4; D uncertain. CDR3 length equals 13 residues. The V gene lost 5 bases and the J gene lost 8 bases, with 15 bases spanning the gap.

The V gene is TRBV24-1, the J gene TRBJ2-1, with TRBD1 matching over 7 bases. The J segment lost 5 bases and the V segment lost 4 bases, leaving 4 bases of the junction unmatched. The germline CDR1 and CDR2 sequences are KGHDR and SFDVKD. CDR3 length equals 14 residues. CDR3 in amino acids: CATSDQGQDNEQFF. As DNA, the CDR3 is TGTGCCACCAGTGACCAAGGACAGGACAATGAGCAGTTCTTC.

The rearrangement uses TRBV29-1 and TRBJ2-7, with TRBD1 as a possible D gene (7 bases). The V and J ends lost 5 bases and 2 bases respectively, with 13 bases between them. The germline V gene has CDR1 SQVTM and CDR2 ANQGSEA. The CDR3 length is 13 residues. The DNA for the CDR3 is TGCAGCGTTACCCAGGGGGGAACCTACGAGCAGTACTTC. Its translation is CSVTQGGTYEQYF.

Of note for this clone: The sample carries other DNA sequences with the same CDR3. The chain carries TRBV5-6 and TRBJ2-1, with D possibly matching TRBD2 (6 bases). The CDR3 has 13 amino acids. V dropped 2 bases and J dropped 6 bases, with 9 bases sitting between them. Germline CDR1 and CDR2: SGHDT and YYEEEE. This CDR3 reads CASSFGTPNEQFF. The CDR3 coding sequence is TGTGCCAGCAGCTTCGGGACTCCCAATGAGCAGTTCTTC.

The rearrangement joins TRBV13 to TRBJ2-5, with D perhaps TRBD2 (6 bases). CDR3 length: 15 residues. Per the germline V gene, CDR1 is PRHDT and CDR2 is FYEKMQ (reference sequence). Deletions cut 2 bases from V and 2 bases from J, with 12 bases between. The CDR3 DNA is TGTGCCAGCAGCTTACGATTAGCGGATCAAGAGACCCAGTACTTC. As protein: CASSLRLADQETQYF.

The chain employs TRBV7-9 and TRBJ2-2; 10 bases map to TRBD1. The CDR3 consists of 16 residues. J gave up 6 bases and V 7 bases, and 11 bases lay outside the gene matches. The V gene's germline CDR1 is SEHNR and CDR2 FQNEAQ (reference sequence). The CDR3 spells CASIQPRTGGPGELFF. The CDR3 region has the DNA TGTGCCAGCATCCAGCCGAGGACAGGGGGTCCCGGGGAGCTGTTTTTT. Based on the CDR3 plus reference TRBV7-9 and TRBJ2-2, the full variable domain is DTGVSQNPRHKITKRGQNVTFRCDPISEHNRLYWYRQTLGQGPEFLTYFQNEAQLEKSRLLSDRFSAERPKGSFSTLEIQRTEQGDSAMYLCASIQPRTGGPGELFFGEGSRLTVL.

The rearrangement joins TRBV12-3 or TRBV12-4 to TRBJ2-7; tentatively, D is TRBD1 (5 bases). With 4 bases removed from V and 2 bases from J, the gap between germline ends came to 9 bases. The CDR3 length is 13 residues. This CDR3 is CASSYGRAYEQYF. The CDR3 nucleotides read TGTGCCAGCAGTTATGGCAGGGCCTACGAGCAGTACTTC.

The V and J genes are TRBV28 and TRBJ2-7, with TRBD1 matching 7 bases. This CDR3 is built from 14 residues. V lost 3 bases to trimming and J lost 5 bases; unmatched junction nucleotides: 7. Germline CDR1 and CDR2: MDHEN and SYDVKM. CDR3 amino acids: CASSLVGQGDEQYF. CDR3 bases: TGTGCCAGCAGTTTGGTAGGGCAGGGGGACGAGCAGTACTTC.

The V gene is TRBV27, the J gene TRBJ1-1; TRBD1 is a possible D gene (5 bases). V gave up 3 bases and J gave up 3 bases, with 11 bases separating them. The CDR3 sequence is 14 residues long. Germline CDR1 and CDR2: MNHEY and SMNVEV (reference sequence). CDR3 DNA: TGTGCCAGCAGTTTCGGGTCAGGGCACACTGAAGCTTTCTTT. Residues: CASSFGSGHTEAFF.

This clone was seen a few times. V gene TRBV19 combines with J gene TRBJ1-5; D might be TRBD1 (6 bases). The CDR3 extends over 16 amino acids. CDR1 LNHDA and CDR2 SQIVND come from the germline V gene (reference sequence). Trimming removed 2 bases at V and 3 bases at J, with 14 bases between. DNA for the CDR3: TGTGCCAGTAGTATACAGGGACAAGGGTACAATCAGCCCCAGCATTTT. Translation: CASSIQGQGYNQPQHF.

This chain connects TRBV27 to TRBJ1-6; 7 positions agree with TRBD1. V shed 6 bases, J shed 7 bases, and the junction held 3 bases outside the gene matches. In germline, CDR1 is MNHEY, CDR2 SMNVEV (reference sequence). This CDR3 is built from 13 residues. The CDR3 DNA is TGTGCCAGCAGCTGGGACAGCAATTCACCCCTCCACTTT. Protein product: CASSWDSNSPLHF.

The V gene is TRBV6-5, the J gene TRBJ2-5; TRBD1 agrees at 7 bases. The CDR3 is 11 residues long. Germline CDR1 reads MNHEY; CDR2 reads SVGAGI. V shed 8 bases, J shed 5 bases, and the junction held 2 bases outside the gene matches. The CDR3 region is CASGTAETQYF. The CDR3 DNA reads TGTGCCAGCGGGACAGCGGAGACCCAGTACTTC.

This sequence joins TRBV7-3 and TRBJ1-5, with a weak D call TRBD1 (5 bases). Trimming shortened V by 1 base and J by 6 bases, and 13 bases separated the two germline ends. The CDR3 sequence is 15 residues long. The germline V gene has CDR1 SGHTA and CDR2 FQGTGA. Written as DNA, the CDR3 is TGTGCCAGCAGCTTAAATGCAGGGTACGGTCAGCCCCAGCATTTT. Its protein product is CASSLNAGYGQPQHF. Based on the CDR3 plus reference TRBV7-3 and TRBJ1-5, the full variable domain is GAGVSQTPSNKVTEKGKYVELRCDPISGHTALYWYRQSLGQGPEFLIYFQGTGAADDSGLPNDRFFAVRPEGSVSTLKIQRTERGDSAVYLCASSLNAGYGQPQHFGDGTRLSIL.

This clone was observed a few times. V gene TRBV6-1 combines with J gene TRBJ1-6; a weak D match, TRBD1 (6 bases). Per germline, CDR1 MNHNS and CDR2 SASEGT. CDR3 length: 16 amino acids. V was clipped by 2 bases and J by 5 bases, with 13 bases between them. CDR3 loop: CASSEWEGQHNSPLHF. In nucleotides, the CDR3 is TGTGCCAGCAGTGAATGGGAAGGACAGCATAATTCACCCCTCCACTTT.

The CDR3 DNA sequence: TGTGCCAGCTCACCACCAAGGGGGGGGGACACTGAAGCTTTCTTT. Its protein product is CASSPPRGGDTEAFF. The chain joins TRBV18 to TRBJ1-1, with D perhaps matching TRBD1 (6 bases). Germline V lookup: CDR1 KGHSH, CDR2 LQKENI. The V end was cut by 0 bases, the J end by 3 bases, with 11 bases between. The CDR3 totals 15 residues.

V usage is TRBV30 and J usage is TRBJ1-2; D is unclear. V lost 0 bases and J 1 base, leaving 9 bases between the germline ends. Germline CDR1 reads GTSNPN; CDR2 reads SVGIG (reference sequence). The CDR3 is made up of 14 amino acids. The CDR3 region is CAWSVRSRNYGYTF. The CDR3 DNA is TGTGCCTGGAGTGTACGAAGCCGTAACTATGGCTACACCTTC.

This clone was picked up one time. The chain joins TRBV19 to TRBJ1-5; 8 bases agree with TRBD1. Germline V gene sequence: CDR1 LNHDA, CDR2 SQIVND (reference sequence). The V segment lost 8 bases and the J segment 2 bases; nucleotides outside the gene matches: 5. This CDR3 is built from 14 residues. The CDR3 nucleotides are TGTGCCAGTTCGGACAGGGAAGGCAATCAGCCCCAGCATTTT. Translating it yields CASSDREGNQPQHF.

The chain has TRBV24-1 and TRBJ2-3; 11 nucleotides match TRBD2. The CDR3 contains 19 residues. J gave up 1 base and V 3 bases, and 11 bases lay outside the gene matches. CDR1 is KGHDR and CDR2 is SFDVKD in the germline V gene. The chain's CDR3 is CATSDRGSGGAEGTDTQYF. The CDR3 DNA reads TGTGCCACCAGTGATCGGGGTAGCGGGGGGGCCGAAGGCACAGATACGCAGTATTTT.

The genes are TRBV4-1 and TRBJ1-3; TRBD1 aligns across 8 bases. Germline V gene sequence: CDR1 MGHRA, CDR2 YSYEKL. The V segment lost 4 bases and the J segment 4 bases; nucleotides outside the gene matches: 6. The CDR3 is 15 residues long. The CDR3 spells CASSLSTGAGNTIYF. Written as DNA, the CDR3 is TGCGCCAGCAGCCTCTCGACAGGGGCAGGAAACACCATATATTTT.

The CDR3 is CASTPADRGLLEQYF. CDR3 in DNA: TGTGCCAGCACCCCCGCGGACAGGGGGCTTCTCGAGCAGTACTTC. The chain is built from TRBV6-5 and TRBJ2-7; 11 positions match TRBD1. V shed 7 bases and J 6 bases; nucleotides not matched to a gene: 11. Per the germline V gene, CDR1 is MNHEY and CDR2 is SVGAGI. The CDR3 runs to 15 residues.

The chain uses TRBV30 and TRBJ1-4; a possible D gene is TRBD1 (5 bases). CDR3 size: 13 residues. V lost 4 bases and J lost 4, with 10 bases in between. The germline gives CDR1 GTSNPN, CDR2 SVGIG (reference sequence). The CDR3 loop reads CAWKGWGNEKLFF. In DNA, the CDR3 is TGTGCCTGGAAGGGGTGGGGTAATGAAAAACTGTTTTTT. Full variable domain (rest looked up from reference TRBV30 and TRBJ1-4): SQTIHQWPATLVQPVGSPLSLECTVEGTSNPNLYWYRQAAGRGLQLLFYSVGIGQISSEVPQNLSASRPQDRQFILSSKKLLLSDSGFYLCAWKGWGNEKLFFGSGTQLSVL.

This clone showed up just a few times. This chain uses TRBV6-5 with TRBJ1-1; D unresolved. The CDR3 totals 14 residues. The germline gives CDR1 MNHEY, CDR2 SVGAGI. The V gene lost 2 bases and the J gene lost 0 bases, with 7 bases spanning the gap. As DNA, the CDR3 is TGTGCCAGCAGTTACCGCGGGATGAACACTGAAGCTTTCTTT. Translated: CASSYRGMNTEAFF.

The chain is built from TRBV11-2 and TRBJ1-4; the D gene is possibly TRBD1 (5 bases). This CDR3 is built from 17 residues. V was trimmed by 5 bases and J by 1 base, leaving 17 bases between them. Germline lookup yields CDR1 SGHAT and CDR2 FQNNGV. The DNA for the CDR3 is TGTGCCAGCAGCCACAATTTCCAGGGCTTAACTAATGAAAAACTGTTTTTT. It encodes CASSHNFQGLTNEKLFF.